Each of the 25 T cell receptor beta chains below was sequenced from the same sample in a study of blood T cell repertoires in COVID-19. Generated by immunoSEQ multiplex PCR, the TCRdb table keeps only in-frame clones and is missing some. The data hold 150,000 to 180,000 clones, with approximately 80% observed a single time. The sequenced sample consisted of peripheral blood. The source of these receptors is a woman between 55 and 75 years old with COVID-19, enrolled during active disease.

The chain joins TRBV30 to TRBJ2-7; 11 bases agree with TRBD1. Germline CDR1 and CDR2: GTSNPN and SVGIG (reference sequence). The CDR3 has 14 residues. Trimming took 3 bases from V and 6 from J; bases not matched to a gene: 7. The CDR3 DNA sequence: TGTGCCTGGAGCCCTGGGGGGACAGGGGGCGAGCAGTACGTC. Encoded protein: CAWSPGGTGGEQYV.

This chain uses TRBV3-1 (or the pseudogene TRBV3-2) with TRBJ2-1, with 11 positions matching TRBD2. Germline CDR1 reads LGHDT; CDR2 reads YNNKEL (reference sequence). V shed 8 bases and J 7 bases; nucleotides not matched to a gene: 10. CDR3 length: 15 amino acids. CDR3 region: CASFGLAGGTNEQFF. CDR3 coding DNA: TGTGCCAGCTTTGGGCTAGCGGGAGGAACGAATGAGCAGTTCTTC.

Regarding this clone: Within the sample, other DNA sequences also encode this same CDR3. The V call is TRBV5-1, the J call TRBJ1-4, with no clear D. The ends were cut back, 0 bases at V and 4 bases at J, with 7 bases in the middle. The CDR3 spans 14 residues. Germline V gene data show CDR1 as SGHRS and CDR2 as YFSETQ. CDR3 sequence: CASSLGLFNEKLFF. DNA for the CDR3: TGCGCCAGCAGCTTGGGACTGTTTAATGAAAAACTGTTTTTT.

The rearrangement joins TRBV30 to TRBJ2-5; weak D call: TRBD1 (6 bases). This CDR3 comprises 13 residues. Germline assignment: CDR1 GTSNPN and CDR2 SVGIG (reference sequence). Trimming left V 1 base short and J 6 bases short, with 12 bases between. As DNA, the CDR3 is TGTGCCTGGAGTGACAGGGATGGACAGACCCAGTACTTC. Its translation is CAWSDRDGQTQYF. Together with reference TRBV30 and TRBJ2-5, the CDR3 gives the full variable domain: SQTIHQWPATLVQPVGSPLSLECTVEGTSNPNLYWYRQAAGRGLQLLFYSVGIGQISSEVPQNLSASRPQDRQFILSSKKLLLSDSGFYLCAWSDRDGQTQYFGPGTRLLVL.

A remark on this clone: At one end, the junction sequence differs from germline, possibly due to a read error. The chain recombines TRBV7-7 with TRBJ2-7; 11 nucleotides agree with TRBD2. Looked up from germline, CDR1 is SSHAT and CDR2 is FNYEAQ (reference sequence). This CDR3 comprises 18 residues. CDR3 region: CASSLGSSGRPTNYEQYF. The CDR3 bases are TGTGCTAGCAGCTTAGGTTCTAGCGGGAGGCCGACAAACTACGAGCAGTACTTC.

The chain couples TRBV19 to TRBJ2-1; D gene uncertain. This CDR3 has 16 residues. V was cut by 1 base and J by 0 bases, with 10 bases left in between. Germline lookup yields CDR1 LNHDA and CDR2 SQIVND (reference sequence). The CDR3 region has the DNA TGTGCCAGTAGTATAGTGAAGCGTCCCTCCTACAATGAGCAGTTCTTC. It encodes CASSIVKRPSYNEQFF.

The J gene is TRBJ2-1, the V gene TRBV3-1 (or the pseudogene TRBV3-2); TRBD2 agrees at 7 bases. Germline V lookup: CDR1 LGHDT, CDR2 YNNKEL (reference sequence). There are 13 residues in the CDR3. Losses at the gene ends were 2 bases for V and 9 bases for J; bases not matched to a gene: 4. In DNA form, the CDR3 reads TGTGCCAGCAGCCAACGGGGGGAGGCTGAGCAGTTCTTC. This codes for CASSQRGEAEQFF.

This clone occurred a few times. The chain joins TRBV2 to TRBJ1-4, with TRBD1 as a possible D gene (5 bases). This CDR3 contains 15 residues. The V gene's germline CDR1 is SNHLY and CDR2 FYNNEI. V lost 2 bases and J 4 bases, leaving 11 bases between the germline ends. For the CDR3, the DNA is TGTGCCAGCAGTGAAACGGGGGGACGTAATGAAAAACTGTTTTTT. This gives the protein CASSETGGRNEKLFF.

The chain recombines TRBV5-1 with TRBJ1-1, with 11 bases that match TRBD1. The CDR3 runs 16 residues. CDR1 and CDR2 from the germline V gene are SGHRS and YFSETQ. V lost 5 bases, J lost 4 bases, and 10 bases stayed unmatched. CDR3 in DNA: TGCGCCAGCAGGGGCGGACAGGGGGCAGGAGGCACTGAAGCTTTCTTT. Its translation: CASRGGQGAGGTEAFF.

The chain has TRBV9 and TRBJ1-6, with D unclear. V lost 7 bases, J lost 4 bases, and 9 bases lay in between. The CDR3 extends over 13 amino acids. CDR1 is SGDLS, CDR2 YYNGEE, per germline. DNA for the CDR3: TGTGCCAGCCAGGATCCTTATAATTCACCCCTCCACTTT. It translates to CASQDPYNSPLHF.

The J gene is TRBJ1-6, the V gene TRBV5-8; 7 nucleotides agree with TRBD1. The CDR3 has 16 residues. The germline CDR1 and CDR2 sequences are SGHTS and YDEGEE. The ends lost 0 bases at V and 8 bases at J; junction bases unmatched: 8. For the CDR3, the DNA is TGTGCCAGCAGCTTGGCCGAGACAGGGACCCATTCACCCCTCCACTTT. Amino acids: CASSLAETGTHSPLHF. Variable domain in full (rest from reference TRBV5-8 and TRBJ1-6): EAGVTQSPTHLIKTRGQQATLRCSPISGHTSVYWYQQALGLGLQFLLWYDEGEERNRGNFPPRFSGRQFPNYSSELNVNALELEDSALYLCASSLAETGTHSPLHFGNGTRLTVT.

The chain has TRBV5-1 and TRBJ1-1; 8 bases map to TRBD1. V lost 2 bases and J lost 1; bases outside the gene matches: 1. This CDR3 contains 14 residues. The germline V gene encodes CDR1 SGHRS and CDR2 YFSETQ. This CDR3 reads CASSLGTGNTEAFF. The CDR3 DNA follows: TGCGCCAGCAGCTTAGGGACAGGGAACACTGAAGCTTTCTTT.

The rearrangement joins TRBV5-1 to TRBJ1-6; D gene ambiguous. V was pared by 5 bases and J by 9 bases, with 18 bases between. CDR1 SGHRS and CDR2 YFSETQ come from the germline V gene. This CDR3 is 15 amino acids long. CDR3 sequence reads: CASRPEVSRSSPLHF. The CDR3 nucleotides are TGCGCCAGCAGACCCGAAGTGTCAAGGAGTTCACCCCTCCACTTT.

The chain is built from TRBV5-4 and TRBJ2-1, with a weak D call TRBD1 (7 bases). In germline, CDR1 is SGHNT, CDR2 YYREEE (reference sequence). The ends were cut back, 4 bases at V and 4 bases at J, with 18 bases in the middle. The CDR3 covers 16 residues. Here the CDR3 reads CASSPSYRGGYNEQFF. CDR3 coding DNA: TGTGCCAGCAGCCCGTCTTACAGGGGAGGTTACAATGAGCAGTTCTTC.

The chain combines TRBV6-1 with TRBJ1-4; maybe TRBD1 (6 bases). Germline assignment: CDR1 MNHNS and CDR2 SASEGT. Trimming stripped 2 bases from V and 2 bases from J, with 12 bases between. This CDR3 has 16 residues. The CDR3 here is CASSESPTGTNEKLFF. In DNA, the CDR3 is TGTGCCAGCAGTGAATCGCCCACAGGGACTAATGAAAAACTGTTTTTT.

V gene TRBV19 combines with J gene TRBJ1-2, with 7 bases fitting TRBD1. The trim removed 3 bases at V and 4 bases at J, leaving 5 bases unmatched. This CDR3 contains 14 residues. Germline V CDR1 and CDR2: LNHDA, SQIVND (reference sequence). As DNA, the CDR3 is TGTGCCAGTAGTATTCCGACAGGGTCCTATGGCTACACCTTC. This gives the protein CASSIPTGSYGYTF.

V gene TRBV7-8 combines with J gene TRBJ2-1, with TRBD1 as a possible D gene (5 bases). From germline, CDR1 is SGHVS and CDR2 FQNEAQ. The CDR3 is 15 amino acids. The V and J ends lost 1 base and 6 bases respectively, with 13 bases between them. DNA of the CDR3: TGTGCCAGCAGCTTAGTCCAGGGAAGCTTCAATGAGCAGTTCTTC. Its translation: CASSLVQGSFNEQFF.

The chain uses TRBV9 and TRBJ1-1; D is uncertain. V lost 0 bases, J lost 2 bases, and 8 bases lay in between. CDR3 length: 14 residues. The V gene's germline CDR1 is SGDLS and CDR2 YYNGEE. CDR3 DNA sequence: TGTGCCAGCAGCGTAGACGGAGGAAACACTGAAGCTTTCTTT. Its protein is CASSVDGGNTEAFF.

The V and J genes are TRBV9 and TRBJ2-1; unclear D gene. The V end lost 3 bases, the J end lost 0 bases, and 7 bases lay between the germline ends. Germline loops: CDR1 SGDLS, CDR2 YYNGEE. This CDR3 is built from 14 residues. This CDR3 reads CASSESHSYNEQFF. CDR3 DNA: TGTGCCAGCAGCGAATCCCACTCCTACAATGAGCAGTTCTTC.

V gene TRBV6-1 combines with J gene TRBJ1-5; D possibly corresponds to TRBD1 (5 bases). The germline V gene has CDR1 MNHNS and CDR2 SASEGT. This CDR3 contains 16 residues. V shed 2 bases and J shed 0 bases, with 11 bases lying between them. The CDR3 nucleotides are TGTGCCAGCAGTGAACTAGGGGCCCATAGCAATCAGCCCCAGCATTTT. Protein: CASSELGAHSNQPQHF.

The chain uses TRBV5-1 and TRBJ2-2, with TRBD2 identical over 10 bases. Germline values: CDR1 SGHRS, CDR2 YFSETQ. Trimming at V came to 3 bases and at J to 4 bases, leaving 3 bases not matched to a gene. The length of the CDR3 is 15 residues. The CDR3 is CASSSLAGATGELFF. Written as DNA, the CDR3 is TGCGCCAGCAGCTCGCTAGCGGGGGCCACCGGGGAGCTGTTTTTT.

The chain links TRBV10-1 to TRBJ2-1; TRBD1 aligns across 9 bases. This CDR3 is built from 14 residues. Germline lookup yields CDR1 WNHNN and CDR2 SYGVQD (reference sequence). V trimming: 8 bases; J trimming: 6 bases; junction bases outside the gene matches: 8. The CDR3 sequence is CASSSPGQGNEQFF. The CDR3 DNA reads as TGCGCCAGCTCTAGTCCGGGACAGGGCAATGAGCAGTTCTTC.

This chain joins TRBV3-1 (or the pseudogene TRBV3-2) and TRBJ1-5; perhaps TRBD1 as D (6 bases). The V end was cut by 2 bases, the J end by 6 bases, with 11 bases between. This CDR3 region has 14 residues. The germline CDR1 and CDR2 sequences are LGHDT and YNNKEL (reference sequence). The CDR3 protein is CASSQNRVGQPQHF. The CDR3 DNA reads TGTGCCAGCAGCCAAAACAGGGTTGGTCAGCCCCAGCATTTT.

The chain joins TRBV19 to TRBJ2-3; TRBD1 matches 7 bases. This CDR3 contains 12 residues. V lost 10 bases and J lost 2; bases outside the gene matches: 3. The germline V gene has CDR1 LNHDA and CDR2 SQIVND (reference sequence). Here the CDR3 DNA reads TGTGCCACCGGGACAGCCACAGATACGCAGTATTTT. Translated: CATGTATDTQYF.

The chain carries TRBV10-2 and TRBJ2-5, with 9 bases lining up with TRBD2. Germline V CDR1 and CDR2: WSHSY, SAAADI. The CDR3 has 14 amino acids. V trimming: 3 bases; J trimming: 4 bases; junction bases outside the gene matches: 3. CDR3 sequence (DNA): TGCGCCAGCAGTGAAGGAGCGGGGGGAGAGACCCAGTACTTC. It encodes CASSEGAGGETQYF.